This TCR beta chain is drawn from a study of blood T cell repertoires in COVID-19. Study information: T cells, B-cell-depleted T cells, or PBMCs provided the cDNA or gDNA that served as material.

From germline, CDR1 is MDHEN and CDR2 SYDVKM. CDR3 length equals 15 residues. The V end lost 6 bases, the J end lost 6 bases, and 20 bases lay between the germline ends. In the original processing: Using reference gene primer amplification, nucleated cell counts were estimated. TCRdb keeps only in-frame clones here, not all; method: immunoSEQ multiplex PCR. V and J calls and clone size are given by that table; D and trimming were obtained from the DNA. The sample carries 200,000 to 300,000 clones, around 86% recorded once. Followed over time, Seattle patients had been enrolled while infection was active.

Sequenced input: peripheral blood. The chain is built from TRBV28 and TRBJ1-1, with a tentative D call TRBD1 (5 bases). The origin of this receptor is a woman aged 60 to 75 with COVID-19, enrolled during active disease. The CDR3 nucleotides read TGTGCCAGCAGCAGACAGCGCCCGGACGTTCCTGAAGCTTTCTTT. As protein: CASSRQRPDVPEAFF. Full variable domain (remainder filled in from reference TRBV28 and TRBJ1-1): DVKVTQSSRYLVKRTGEKVFLECVQDMDHENMFWYRQDPGLGLRLIYFSYDVKMKEKGDIPEGYSVSREKKERFSLILESASTNQTSMYLCASSRQRPDVPEAFFGQGTRLTVV.